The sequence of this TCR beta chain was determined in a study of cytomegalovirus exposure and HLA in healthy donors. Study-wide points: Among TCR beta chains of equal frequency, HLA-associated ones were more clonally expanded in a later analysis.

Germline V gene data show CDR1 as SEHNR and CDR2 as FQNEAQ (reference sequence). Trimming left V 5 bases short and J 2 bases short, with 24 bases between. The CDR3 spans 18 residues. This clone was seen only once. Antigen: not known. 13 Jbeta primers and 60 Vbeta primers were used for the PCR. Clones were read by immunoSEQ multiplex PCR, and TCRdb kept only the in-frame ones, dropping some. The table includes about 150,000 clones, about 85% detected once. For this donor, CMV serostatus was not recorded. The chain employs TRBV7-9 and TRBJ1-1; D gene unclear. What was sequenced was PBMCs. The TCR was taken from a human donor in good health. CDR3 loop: CASSPPLVGSGLNTEAFF. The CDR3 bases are TGTGCCAGCAGCCCCCCTTTAGTGGGGAGCGGACTCAACACTGAAGCTTTCTTT.